A single sample is the source of the 6 T cell receptor beta chains below, sequenced in a study of shared clonotypes between healthy human individuals (TCRdb year 2020). Library preparation used the immunoSEQ multiplex PCR assay. The source is immuneACCESS, and TCRdb retained only in-frame sequences with V and J called. Part of the clones is not carried over; for the studies checked, unresolved V genes explain less than half of this, and the remainder is unexplained. For this sample the table gives over 700,000 clones, of which approximately 72% were detected only once. The ten top clones hold approximately 2% of the sample. Sequencing was done on a sample of memory CD4+ T cells sorted from blood. This specimen's cell subset or site label, per the study, means: CD45RA-negative fraction. Receptor source: a woman in her 30s in good health.

The genes are TRBV18 and TRBJ2-7; 7 bases match TRBD1. The CDR3 totals 12 residues. The V and J ends lost 5 bases and 5 bases, in that order; junction bases with no gene match: 3. Germline V CDR1 and CDR2: KGHSH, LQKENI. As DNA, the CDR3 is TGTGCCAGCTCAAACACAGGGGACGAGCAGTACTTC. It specifies CASSNTGDEQYF.

The sample holds one count of this clone. The V and J genes are TRBV10-2 and TRBJ2-2, with D tentatively TRBD1 (5 bases). The CDR3 has 14 amino acids. Trimming left V 2 bases short and J 4 bases short, with 8 bases between. Germline CDR1 is WSHSY and CDR2 is SAAADI. CDR3 in amino acids: CASSEGQVTGELFF. The DNA of the CDR3 is TGCGCCAGCAGTGAGGGACAAGTCACCGGGGAGCTGTTTTTT.

Details on this clone: The same CDR3 is also encoded by other DNA sequences in this sample. The V gene is TRBV5-1, the J gene TRBJ1-2; D gene unclear. The V end lost 0 bases, the J end lost 2 bases, and 5 bases lay between the germline ends. The CDR3 contains 13 residues. Germline CDR1 SGHRS, CDR2 YFSETQ. CDR3 sequence (DNA): TGCGCCAGCAGCTTGGACAGAAACTATGGCTACACCTTC. Translation: CASSLDRNYGYTF.

This clone was counted between two and nine times. Other nucleotide sequences in the sample specify the same CDR3. J is TRBJ1-1 and V is TRBV6-6; D gene ambiguous. The ends were cut back, 2 bases at V and 1 base at J, with 8 bases in the middle. CDR1 MNHNY and CDR2 SVGAGI come from the germline V gene (reference sequence). The CDR3 sequence is 14 residues long. In DNA form, the CDR3 reads TGTGCCAGCAGTTACACGGGAGAGAACACTGAAGCTTTCTTT. It translates to CASSYTGENTEAFF.

CDR3 DNA: TGTGCCAGTAGTAAGGGACAGGGAAGAAGGTTCGACGAGCAGTACTTC. This codes for CASSKGQGRRFDEQYF. The chain links TRBV19 to TRBJ2-7; 9 bases are shared with TRBD1. V lost 4 bases and J lost 5; bases outside the gene matches: 12. This CDR3 is 16 amino acids long. CDR1 and CDR2 (germline): LNHDA, SQIVND (reference sequence).

This clone has just one count. The chain has TRBV18 and TRBJ2-5, with 7 bases matching TRBD1. CDR3 length equals 15 residues. Trimming at V came to 1 base and at J to 2 bases, leaving 4 bases not matched to a gene. CDR1 is KGHSH and CDR2 is LQKENI in the germline V gene. The CDR3: CASSPRGTAQETQYF. CDR3 in DNA: TGTGCCAGCTCACCACGTGGGACAGCACAAGAGACCCAGTACTTC.